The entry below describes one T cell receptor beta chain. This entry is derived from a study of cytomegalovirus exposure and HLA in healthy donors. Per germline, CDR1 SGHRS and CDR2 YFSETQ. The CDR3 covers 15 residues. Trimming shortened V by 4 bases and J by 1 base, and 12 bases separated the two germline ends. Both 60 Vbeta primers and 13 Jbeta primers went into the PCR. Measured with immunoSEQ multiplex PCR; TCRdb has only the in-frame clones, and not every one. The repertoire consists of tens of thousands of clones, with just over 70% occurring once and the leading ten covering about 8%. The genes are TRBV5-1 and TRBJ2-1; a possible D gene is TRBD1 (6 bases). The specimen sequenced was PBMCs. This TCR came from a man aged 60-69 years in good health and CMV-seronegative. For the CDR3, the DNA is TGCGCCAGCAGCACCCAACAGGGTTCCTACAATGAGCAGTTCTTC. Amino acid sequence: CASSTQQGSYNEQFF.